Shown below are 15 T cell receptor beta chains from a single sample sequenced in a study of blood T cell repertoires in COVID-19. The method was immunoSEQ multiplex PCR; TCRdb's version includes in-frame clones alone and lacks a portion of them. The repertoire holds about 140,000 clones, with 85% as singletons. Sequenced sample: peripheral blood. These receptors originate from a man aged 45 to 65 with acute or convalescent COVID-19.

CDR3 loop: CASSISDRVPEAFF. Here the CDR3 DNA reads TGTGCCAGTAGTATATCTGACAGGGTGCCCGAAGCTTTCTTT. V is TRBV19 and J is TRBJ1-1; 7 bases align to TRBD1. Trimming cost V 2 bases and J 8 bases; bases outside gene matches: 8. CDR1 LNHDA and CDR2 SQIVND come from the germline V gene (reference sequence). The CDR3 has 14 residues.

This clone showed up just a few times. This chain joins TRBV29-1 and TRBJ1-1; 9 nucleotides line up with TRBD1. The CDR3 contains 18 residues. V was pared by 1 base and J by 4 bases, with 16 bases of the junction left unmatched. The germline V gene encodes CDR1 SQVTM and CDR2 ANQGSEA. The CDR3 is CSVEGLDRGQGVSTEAFF. The CDR3 DNA sequence: TGCAGCGTTGAAGGATTAGACAGGGGACAGGGAGTAAGCACTGAAGCTTTCTTT.

This chain links TRBV7-2 with TRBJ2-2, with D tentatively TRBD1 (6 bases). Trimming pared 0 bases from V and 5 bases from J, leaving 19 bases between. The CDR3 covers 18 residues. Germline V gene sequence: CDR1 SGHTA, CDR2 FQGNSA. The CDR3, as DNA: TGTGCCAGCAGCTTAGCCCGGCACAGGGTCTCTCTGACCGGGGAGCTGTTTTTT. Its translation is CASSLARHRVSLTGELFF.

The chain is built from TRBV27 and TRBJ2-1; 7 bases match TRBD2. Germline values: CDR1 MNHEY, CDR2 SMNVEV (reference sequence). The CDR3 runs to 14 residues. The V segment lost 6 bases and the J segment 0 bases; nucleotides outside the gene matches: 2. The CDR3 sequence: CASRGGSSYNEQFF. CDR3 sequence (DNA): TGTGCCAGCAGGGGCGGGAGCTCCTACAATGAGCAGTTCTTC.

V and J are TRBV28 and TRBJ1-6; no clear D gene. This CDR3 spans 14 amino acids. Looked up from germline, CDR1 is MDHEN and CDR2 is SYDVKM. V lost 9 bases and J 7 bases, leaving 16 bases between the germline ends. CDR3 DNA: TGTGCCAGTTGGAGCGGTTCTGAGAATTCACCCCTCCACTTT. Encoded protein: CASWSGSENSPLHF.

V gene TRBV27 combines with J gene TRBJ1-4; the match to TRBD1 covers 8 bases. The CDR3 is 15 residues long. Unmatched junction bases numbered 2, after V lost 3 bases and J lost 2 bases. Germline V gene sequence: CDR1 MNHEY, CDR2 SMNVEV (reference sequence). The CDR3 sequence: CASSLRQGTNEKLFF. Written as DNA, the CDR3 is TGTGCCAGCAGTTTGAGACAGGGGACTAATGAAAAACTGTTTTTT. Combining the CDR3 with reference TRBV27 and TRBJ1-4 gives the whole variable domain EAQVTQNPRYLITVTGKKLTVTCSQNMNHEYMSWYRQDPGLGLRQIYYSMNVEVTDKGDVPEGYKVSRKEKRNFPLILESPSPNQTSLYFCASSLRQGTNEKLFFGSGTQLSVL.

The J gene is TRBJ2-2, the V gene TRBV5-6, with D maybe TRBD1 (6 bases). The CDR3 spans 15 residues. CDR1 and CDR2 from the germline V gene are SGHDT and YYEEEE. Trimming removed 4 bases at V and 5 bases at J, with 15 bases between. The CDR3 DNA reads TGTGCCAGCAGCCCACAGGGCACTAGTACCGGGGAGCTGTTTTTT. Protein product: CASSPQGTSTGELFF.

This chain links TRBV3-1 (or the pseudogene TRBV3-2) with TRBJ2-7; D might be TRBD2 (6 bases). The CDR3 loop spans 14 amino acids. With 1 base removed from V and 2 bases from J, the gap between germline ends came to 9 bases. Germline loops: CDR1 LGHDT, CDR2 YNNKEL (reference sequence). The CDR3 nucleotides are TGTGCCAGCAGCCAAGGCGGGGCCCCCTACGAGCAGTACTTC. This codes for CASSQGGAPYEQYF.

CDR3: CAWLDSFGAPLHF. The CDR3 bases are TGTGCCTGGCTTGACAGTTTCGGAGCACCCCTCCACTTT. The rearrangement joins TRBV30 to TRBJ1-6, with TRBD1 as a possible D gene (5 bases). Trimming left V 5 bases short and J 11 bases short, with 16 bases between. CDR3 length equals 13 residues. Germline V lookup: CDR1 GTSNPN, CDR2 SVGIG (reference sequence). The entire variable domain, with the rest obtained from reference TRBV30 and TRBJ1-6, is as follows: SQTIHQWPATLVQPVGSPLSLECTVEGTSNPNLYWYRQAAGRGLQLLFYSVGIGQISSEVPQNLSASRPQDRQFILSSKKLLLSDSGFYLCAWLDSFGAPLHFGNGTRLTVT.

The V gene is TRBV11-2, the J gene TRBJ2-5, with a weak D call TRBD2 (6 bases). Germline V gene sequence: CDR1 SGHAT, CDR2 FQNNGV. The germline V and J ends were trimmed by 0 bases and 6 bases, with 17 bases remaining between them. This CDR3 contains 16 residues. DNA of the CDR3: TGTGCCAGCAGCTTAGATGGGCGGGAAGGTTGGAAGACCCAGTACTTC. Protein: CASSLDGREGWKTQYF.

This rearrangement joins TRBV19 to TRBJ2-7, with D perhaps TRBD1 (5 bases). Per the germline V gene, CDR1 is LNHDA and CDR2 is SQIVND (reference sequence). Trimming removed 3 bases from V and 4 bases from J, with 10 bases in between. The CDR3 spans 13 residues. As DNA, the CDR3 is TGTGCCAGTAGTATCGACAGATCGTACGAGCAGTACTTC. Translated: CASSIDRSYEQYF.

J is TRBJ1-6 and V is TRBV10-3; no definite D call. CDR1 and CDR2 (germline): ENHRY, SYGVKD. V was pared by 6 bases and J by 8 bases, with 14 bases between. CDR3 length: 14 residues. The CDR3 nucleotides are TGTGCCATCAGGGGGAATACGAGGGATTCACCCCTCCACTTT. This sequence encodes CAIRGNTRDSPLHF.

This clone was seen only a few times. The CDR3 DNA is TGTGCCAGCAGTAAATTGACAGGCCCTAACGAGCAGTACTTC. Its translation: CASSKLTGPNEQYF. The chain links TRBV28 to TRBJ2-7; TRBD1 might be the D (6 bases). The V gene lost 5 bases and the J gene lost 5 bases, with 16 bases spanning the gap. The CDR3 consists of 14 residues. In germline, CDR1 is MDHEN, CDR2 SYDVKM.

This rearrangement joins TRBV27 to TRBJ2-5; D possibly corresponds to TRBD2 (5 bases). CDR1 and CDR2 from the germline V gene are MNHEY and SMNVEV (reference sequence). V lost 2 bases to trimming and J lost 5 bases, with 9 bases between them. The CDR3 extends over 13 amino acids. The CDR3 DNA reads as TGTGCCAGCAGTTTAGCGGGTTTGGAGACCCAGTACTTC. Protein sequence: CASSLAGLETQYF.

The gene calls are TRBV28 and TRBJ1-5; no firm D call. CDR1 and CDR2 (germline): MDHEN, SYDVKM. The CDR3 is made up of 12 amino acids. V was trimmed by 5 bases and J by 2 bases, leaving 4 bases between them. The CDR3 loop reads CASSPGNQPQHF. CDR3 DNA sequence: TGTGCCAGCAGTCCCGGCAATCAGCCCCAGCATTTT.